Below are 20 T cell receptor beta chains sequenced from a single sample in a study of T cells in localized non-small cell lung cancer. Repertoires were generated with immunoSEQ multiplex PCR, while TCRdb's copy carries only in-frame clones and drops some. Among 20,000 to 25,000 clones listed, about nine tenths were seen once. The input for sequencing was peripheral blood, taken before any cancer treatment. Receptors originate from a man between 40 and 70 years old with stage I squamous cell lung carcinoma.

This clone has only a few counts. This same CDR3 is encoded by further DNA sequences in the sample. V gene TRBV7-9 combines with J gene TRBJ1-1, with a possible D match to TRBD1 (5 bases). CDR1 is SEHNR and CDR2 is FQNEAQ in the germline V gene (reference sequence). Deletions cut 5 bases from V and 5 bases from J, with 15 bases between. This CDR3 region has 14 residues. CDR3 bases: TGTGCCAGCAGCCCAGGTAATGGGGGGACTGAAGCTTTCTTT. Translation: CASSPGNGGTEAFF.

This clone showed up just a few times. CDR3 in DNA: TGTGCCAGCAGCCCCCGGACAGTGAACACTGAAGCTTTCTTT. Amino acid sequence: CASSPRTVNTEAFF. The chain carries TRBV9 and TRBJ1-1; weak D call: TRBD1 (6 bases). CDR1 and CDR2 from the germline V gene are SGDLS and YYNGEE. The CDR3 is made up of 14 amino acids. V was clipped by 4 bases and J by 0 bases, with 10 bases between them. Together with reference TRBV9 and TRBJ1-1, the CDR3 gives the full variable domain: DSGVTQTPKHLITATGQRVTLRCSPRSGDLSVYWYQQSLDQGLQFLIQYYNGEERAKGNILERFSAQQFPDLHSELNLSSLELGDSALYFCASSPRTVNTEAFFGQGTRLTVV.

The chain recombines TRBV5-6 with TRBJ2-7; D is possibly TRBD2 (7 bases). V was trimmed by 5 bases and J by 4 bases, leaving 19 bases between them. The CDR3 totals 15 residues. Germline CDR1 is SGHDT and CDR2 is YYEEEE. The CDR3 nucleotides are TGTGCCAGCAGTGCGGGGGCTAGCGGCTTTTACGAGCAGTACTTC. Its translation: CASSAGASGFYEQYF.

J is TRBJ2-7 and V is TRBV6-1; maybe TRBD2 (7 bases). Trimming shortened V by 7 bases and J by 4 bases, and 17 bases separated the two germline ends. The CDR3 is made up of 14 amino acids. The germline gives CDR1 MNHNS, CDR2 SASEGT. The CDR3 DNA reads TGTGCCAGCACCGAGGGGGGGTTGTCATACGAGCAGTACTTC. As protein: CASTEGGLSYEQYF.

This clone was counted once. The chain is built from TRBV9 and TRBJ2-3; D is perhaps TRBD2 (6 bases). Trimming pared 4 bases from V and 1 base from J, leaving 13 bases between. Germline V gene sequence: CDR1 SGDLS, CDR2 YYNGEE. The CDR3 sequence is 15 residues long. The CDR3 coding sequence is TGTGCCAGCAGCCGCGGGATGGGGGGCACAGATACGCAGTATTTT. This gives the protein CASSRGMGGTDTQYF.

V is TRBV7-6 and J is TRBJ2-7; the match to TRBD1 covers 8 bases. The CDR3 has 14 residues. V lost 1 base and J lost 2; bases outside the gene matches: 1. CDR1 is SGHVS and CDR2 is FNYEAQ in the germline V gene. The CDR3 DNA is TGTGCCAGCAGCTTAGGGACAGGGACCTACGAGCAGTACTTC. Translation: CASSLGTGTYEQYF.

DNA for the CDR3: TGTGCCAGCAGCCAAGAGGCTAGTAATCCCTACAATGAGCAGTTCTTC. It is translated as CASSQEASNPYNEQFF. The chain has TRBV14 and TRBJ2-1; D gene uncertain. Germline CDR1 SGHDN, CDR2 FVKESK. The CDR3 spans 16 residues. V was cut by 0 bases and J by 2 bases, with 11 bases left in between.

The chain recombines TRBV19 with TRBJ2-7; a weak D match, TRBD1 (6 bases). Trimming cost V 3 bases and J 6 bases, with 12 bases left between them. Germline V gene data show CDR1 as LNHDA and CDR2 as SQIVND (reference sequence). CDR3 length: 13 amino acids. The CDR3 is CASSIYSRGEQYF. The CDR3 DNA reads TGTGCCAGTAGTATTTATAGCAGGGGCGAGCAGTACTTC.

The chain is built from TRBV27 and TRBJ2-2; D is unclear. Trimming cost V 3 bases and J 4 bases, with 6 bases left between them. This CDR3 has 13 residues. Germline lookup yields CDR1 MNHEY and CDR2 SMNVEV (reference sequence). The CDR3 loop reads CASSFLSTGELFF. The CDR3 DNA follows: TGTGCCAGCAGTTTCTTAAGCACCGGGGAGCTGTTTTTT.

The chain combines TRBV6-6 with TRBJ2-2; D unclear. The V and J ends lost 6 bases and 3 bases respectively, with 11 bases between them. CDR1 MNHNY and CDR2 SVGAGI come from the germline V gene (reference sequence). The CDR3 is 14 residues long. The CDR3 sequence is CASRPESDTGELFF. The CDR3 DNA reads as TGTGCCAGCAGGCCAGAGAGCGACACCGGGGAGCTGTTTTTT.

As DNA, the CDR3 is TGTGCCAGTAAAGGAGGGGCAAGAGGGGCCGGGGCCAACGTCCTGACTTTC. Protein sequence: CASKGGARGAGANVLTF. The chain combines TRBV19 with TRBJ2-6; tentatively, D is TRBD2 (6 bases). The V and J ends lost 7 bases and 4 bases respectively, with 20 bases between them. This CDR3 has 17 residues. Germline lookup yields CDR1 LNHDA and CDR2 SQIVND (reference sequence).

The J gene is TRBJ2-1, the V gene TRBV5-6; D might be TRBD2 (5 bases). Per the germline V gene, CDR1 is SGHDT and CDR2 is YYEEEE. V was cut by 3 bases and J by 8 bases, with 12 bases left in between. This CDR3 has 13 residues. The CDR3 bases are TGTGCCAGCAGCTCCCGGGATGGGGATGAGCAGTTCTTC. This gives the protein CASSSRDGDEQFF.

The genes are TRBV6-5 and TRBJ2-7, with 7 bases fitting TRBD1. Germline trimming cut 6 bases from V and 1 base from J; bases unmatched to any gene: 9. The CDR3 runs 15 residues. Germline V lookup: CDR1 MNHEY, CDR2 SVGAGI. The CDR3 DNA sequence: TGTGCCAGCAGCCTCGGGACAGCGTTATCCTACGAGCAGTACTTC. This translates into CASSLGTALSYEQYF.

The CDR3 nucleotides read TGCGCCAGCAGCCCCCAGGGGGCGCGGGAGCAGTACTTC. Protein product: CASSPQGAREQYF. The rearrangement joins TRBV5-1 to TRBJ2-7; 8 bases are shared with TRBD1. There are 13 residues in the CDR3. Unmatched junction bases numbered 7, after V lost 4 bases and J lost 7 bases. The germline V gene has CDR1 SGHRS and CDR2 YFSETQ.

This rearrangement joins TRBV18 to TRBJ1-6, with 7 bases lining up with TRBD1. The junction had 4 bases not matched to a gene; V was cut back by 1 base and J by 4 bases. The CDR3 length is 16 residues. Germline lookup yields CDR1 KGHSH and CDR2 LQKENI. This CDR3 reads CASSPQGQSYNSPLHF. The CDR3 coding sequence is TGTGCCAGCTCACCACAGGGACAGTCGTATAATTCACCCCTCCACTTT.

In its sample, this clone was seen once. The chain employs TRBV19 and TRBJ2-1, with TRBD2 identical over 12 bases. Germline loops: CDR1 LNHDA, CDR2 SQIVND (reference sequence). Trimming at V came to 4 bases and at J to 12 bases, leaving 13 bases not matched to a gene. The CDR3 extends over 16 amino acids. The CDR3 sequence is CASSKASGGAQTGQFF. CDR3 bases: TGTGCCAGTAGTAAGGCTAGCGGGGGGGCCCAAACCGGGCAGTTCTTC.

The chain employs TRBV7-2 and TRBJ1-6; D is unresolved. Between the trimmed V and J ends, which lost 1 base and 5 bases, there was a span of 15 bases. Germline-derived CDR1 and CDR2 are SGHTA and FQGNSA. This CDR3 has 17 amino acids. Written as DNA, the CDR3 is TGTGCCAGCAGCTTAGGGGCAGCCTACCGAAATAATTCACCCCTCCACTTT. Translating it yields CASSLGAAYRNNSPLHF.

The V call is TRBV27, the J call TRBJ1-1; D unclear. The CDR3 is made up of 14 amino acids. CDR1 is MNHEY and CDR2 is SMNVEV in the germline V gene (reference sequence). Trimming removed 6 bases at V and 0 bases at J, with 11 bases between. CDR3 protein: CASRNHKMNTEAFF. The CDR3 coding sequence is TGTGCCAGCAGAAATCACAAGATGAACACTGAAGCTTTCTTT.

The rearrangement links TRBV2 to TRBJ1-1; no clear D. With 8 bases removed from V and 4 bases from J, the gap between germline ends came to 11 bases. CDR3 length: 12 amino acids. Germline-derived CDR1 and CDR2 are SNHLY and FYNNEI. Written as DNA, the CDR3 is TGTGCCAGCCGGGATAGGGTCACTGAAGCTTTCTTT. This codes for CASRDRVTEAFF. The full variable domain, rest sourced from reference TRBV2 and TRBJ1-1, is EPEVTQTPSHQVTQMGQEVILRCVPISNHLYFYWYRQILGQKVEFLVSFYNNEISEKSEIFDDQFSVERPDGSNFTLKIRSTKLEDSAMYFCASRDRVTEAFFGQGTRLTVV.

The V call is TRBV18, the J call TRBJ1-2; tentative D call: TRBD1 (6 bases). Germline-derived CDR1 and CDR2 are KGHSH and LQKENI. Trimming took off 0 bases at V and 1 base at J, with 12 bases between the two ends. This CDR3 has 16 amino acids. The CDR3: CASSPPAGGLNYGYTF. The DNA for the CDR3 is TGTGCCAGCTCACCACCGGCCGGGGGCCTTAACTATGGCTACACCTTC.